This T cell receptor beta chain was found in a study of CD8+ T cells in alopecia areata. Study observations and caveats: Relative to normal scalp, lesional scalp, especially alopecia totalis/universalis, showed higher clonality. Mouse data revealed clearer TCR sharing than patient data did, a gap possibly tied to HLA.

It was from alopecia areata patients that lesional scalp punch biopsies and peripheral blood were collected. It was from PBMCs that CD4+ and CD8+ T cells were sorted. The authors extracted RNA and reverse transcribed it into cDNA as the sequencing template. Measured with immunoSEQ multiplex PCR; TCRdb has only the in-frame clones, and not every one. The profile shows about 100,000 clones, about 50% of them singletons. The V segment lost 8 bases and the J segment 4 bases; nucleotides outside the gene matches: 13. Germline V gene sequence: CDR1 SQVTM, CDR2 ANQGSEA. The CDR3 has 14 amino acids. Details on this clone: The antigen remains undetermined.

V usage is TRBV29-1 and J usage is TRBJ2-5, with 7 bases lining up with TRBD1. This TCR came from a human donor with alopecia areata. Sequencing input: NKG2D-low CD8+ T cells sorted from blood. The CDR3 region is CSFRQGRVVETQYF. The CDR3 DNA follows: TGCAGCTTTCGACAGGGTCGCGTTGTAGAGACCCAGTACTTC.